This T cell receptor beta chain originates from a study of T cell responses to AZD1222 COVID-19 vaccine. Overall study findings and caveats: It should be noted that donors were predominantly white British and more often female, and clonal diversity was possibly underestimated. Vaccine-related CD4 TCRs covered spike, predominating at 160-218 and 743-854.

This clone occurred once. Its antigen is not known. The data were produced by immunoSEQ multiplex PCR, yet TCRdb's version contains in-frame clones alone and is incomplete. The sample holds some 180,000 clones, 90% seen once. Trimming at V came to 4 bases and at J to 7 bases, leaving 5 bases not matched to a gene. CDR3 length equals 15 residues. Germline V lookup: CDR1 MNHEY, CDR2 SVGAGI. Sequenced here: peripheral blood, sampled on day 0 of AZD1222 vaccination. The J gene is TRBJ1-6, the V gene TRBV6-5, with 9 bases matching TRBD1. This TCR came from an adult in good health. CDR3 nucleotide sequence: TGTGCCAGCAGTTCTGCCGGGACAGGGAATTCACCCCTCCACTTT. As protein: CASSSAGTGNSPLHF.